Presented here are 8 T cell receptor beta chains from one specimen sequenced in a study of brain T cells in children with intractable seizures (dated by TCRdb to about 2021). Reading the label with the study, this specimen's time point is: blood from clinic visit 5 months post-surgery; TSC patient then seizure free. Libraries were made using the immunoSEQ multiplex PCR assay. Drawn from immuneACCESS, this table holds only the in-frame rearrangements with V and J called that TCRdb kept. Clones are partly lost; checked studies trace under half to an unresolved V gene and leave the rest unexplained. Here the sample has approximately 330,000 clones; over 85% occur a single time. The top ten clones comprise 5% to 7% of the sample. The sample here was peripheral blood, taken 4 to 5 months after surgery. The receptors come from a boy younger than two with tuberous sclerosis and intractable seizures.

The chain recombines TRBV12-3 or TRBV12-4 with TRBJ2-7, with 11 bases lining up with TRBD2. The J segment lost 9 bases and the V segment lost 1 base, leaving 2 bases of the junction unmatched. The CDR3 has 13 amino acids. Here the CDR3 reads CASSLVLAGVQYF. The CDR3 DNA reads as TGTGCCAGCAGTTTAGTACTAGCGGGAGTGCAGTACTTC.

The chain is built from TRBV7-9 and TRBJ2-7, with 8 bases matching TRBD2. Germline CDR1 SEHNR, CDR2 FQNEAQ (reference sequence). There are 18 residues in the CDR3. V lost 5 bases, J lost 1 base, and 16 bases stayed unmatched. CDR3 sequence reads: CASSRRIGIQRESYEQYF. The DNA for the CDR3 is TGTGCCAGCAGCCGTAGGATCGGAATACAGCGGGAGTCCTACGAGCAGTACTTC. Full variable domain (missing parts from reference TRBV7-9 and TRBJ2-7): DTGVSQNPRHKITKRGQNVTFRCDPISEHNRLYWYRQTLGQGPEFLTYFQNEAQLEKSRLLSDRFSAERPKGSFSTLEIQRTEQGDSAMYLCASSRRIGIQRESYEQYFGPGTRLTVT.

This chain links TRBV6-5 with TRBJ2-1, with TRBD2 matching 12 bases. CDR3 size: 15 residues. V was pared by 7 bases and J by 7 bases, with 8 bases of the junction left unmatched. Germline V gene data show CDR1 as MNHEY and CDR2 as SVGAGI. The CDR3 here is CASTWQTSGRNEQFF. The CDR3 DNA follows: TGTGCCAGCACTTGGCAGACTAGCGGGAGAAATGAGCAGTTCTTC.

The chain carries TRBV6-5 and TRBJ1-1; D ambiguous. Trimming removed 8 bases at V and 4 bases at J, with 14 bases between. The CDR3 has 13 amino acids. CDR1 and CDR2 (germline): MNHEY, SVGAGI. CDR3 bases: TGTGCCAGCTTTTCCCCCTTCGCCACTGAAGCTTTCTTT. It codes for CASFSPFATEAFF.

J is TRBJ2-7 and V is TRBV7-9; a possible D gene is TRBD2 (6 bases). The V gene lost 1 base and the J gene lost 5 bases, with 15 bases spanning the gap. Germline V CDR1 and CDR2: SEHNR, FQNEAQ (reference sequence). CDR3 length: 15 residues. This chain's CDR3 is CASSLGPSGTDEQYF. CDR3 in DNA: TGTGCCAGCAGCTTAGGGCCCTCCGGGACTGACGAGCAGTACTTC.

The CDR3 region is CATSTGEETQYF. The CDR3 region has the DNA TGTGCCACCTCCACAGGGGAAGAGACCCAGTACTTC. This sequence joins TRBV11-3 and TRBJ2-5, with 7 bases fitting TRBD1. The V and J ends lost 10 bases and 3 bases, in that order; junction bases with no gene match: 5. Germline V gene sequence: CDR1 SGHNT, CDR2 YENEEA. The CDR3 is 12 residues long.

In its sample, this clone was seen a few times. J is TRBJ2-2 and V is TRBV18; 8 nucleotides agree with TRBD2. Germline trimming cut 5 bases from V and 1 base from J; bases unmatched to any gene: 6. Germline V gene data show CDR1 as KGHSH and CDR2 as LQKENI. The CDR3 covers 16 residues. For the CDR3, the DNA is TGTGCCAGCTCAAGTCCGGGGGGGAAGAACACCGGGGAGCTGTTTTTT. Its protein product is CASSSPGGKNTGELFF.

The chain links TRBV5-1 to TRBJ2-5, with TRBD2 as a possible D gene (5 bases). V was shortened by 7 bases and J by 1 base, with 14 bases between the two germline ends. The CDR3 sequence is 14 residues long. Germline assignment: CDR1 SGHRS and CDR2 YFSETQ. The DNA for the CDR3 is TGCGCCAGCCATCCCCCGGGGATCCAAGAGACCCAGTACTTC. Amino acids: CASHPPGIQETQYF.